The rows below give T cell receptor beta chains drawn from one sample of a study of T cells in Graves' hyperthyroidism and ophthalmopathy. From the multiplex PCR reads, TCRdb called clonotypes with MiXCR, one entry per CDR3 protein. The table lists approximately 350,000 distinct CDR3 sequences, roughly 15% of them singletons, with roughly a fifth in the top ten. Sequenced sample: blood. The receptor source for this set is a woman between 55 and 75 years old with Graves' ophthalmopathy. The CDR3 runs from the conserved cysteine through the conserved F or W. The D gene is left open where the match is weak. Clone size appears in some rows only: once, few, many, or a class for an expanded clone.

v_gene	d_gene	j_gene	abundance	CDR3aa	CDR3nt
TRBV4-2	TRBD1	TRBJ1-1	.	CASSQEGPGQGATEAFF	TGTGCCAGCAGCCAAGAGGGGCCGGGACAGGGGGCAACTGAAGCTTTCTTT
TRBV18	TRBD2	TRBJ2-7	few	CASSPGAFLREDYEQYF	TGTGCCAGCTCACCTGGCGCTTTCTTGCGGGAGGACTACGAGCAGTACTTC
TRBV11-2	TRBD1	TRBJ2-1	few	CASSADRGDYNEQFF	TGTGCCAGCAGCGCCGACAGGGGCGACTACAATGAGCAGTTCTTC
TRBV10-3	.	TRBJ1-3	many	CAISEPLGEQGNTIYF	TGTGCCATCAGTGAGCCCCTGGGCGAGCAAGGAAACACCATATATTTT
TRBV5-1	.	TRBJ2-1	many	CASSLRQAYNEQFF	TGCGCCAGCAGCTTGAGACAGGCTTACAATGAGCAGTTCTTC
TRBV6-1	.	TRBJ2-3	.	CASSPRGLGEYF	TGTGCCAGCAGTCCTCGGGGACTCGGGGAGTATTTT
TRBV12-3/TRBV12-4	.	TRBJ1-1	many	CASSLEGWGLDTEAFF	TGTGCCAGCAGTTTAGAGGGGTGGGGACTAGACACTGAAGCTTTCTTT
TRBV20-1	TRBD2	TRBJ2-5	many	CSARALSGAGETQYF	TGCAGTGCTAGAGCGCTAAGCGGGGCGGGGGAGACCCAGTACTTC
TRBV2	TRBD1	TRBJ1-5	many	CASSVDRGEGQPQHF	TGTGCCAGCAGTGTGGACAGGGGGGAAGGTCAGCCCCAGCATTTT
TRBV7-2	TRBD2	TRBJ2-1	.	CASSSRAGGYNEQFF	TGTGCCAGCAGCTCCCGAGCGGGAGGTTACAATGAGCAGTTCTTC
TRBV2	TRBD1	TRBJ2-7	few	CASSKTGQENYEQYF	TGTGCCAGCAGTAAAACGGGACAGGAGAACTACGAGCAGTACTTC
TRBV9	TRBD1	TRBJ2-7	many	CASSPGTGVSALGEQYF	TGTGCCAGCAGCCCTGGGACAGGGGTTAGCGCCCTCGGGGAGCAGTACTTC
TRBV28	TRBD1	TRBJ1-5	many	CASSKGGVAGQPQHF	TGTGCCAGCAGTAAAGGGGGCGTGGCGGGGCAGCCCCAGCATTTT
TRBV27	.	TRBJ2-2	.	CASSGSFSNTGELFF	TGTGCCAGCAGTGGGAGCTTCTCGAACACCGGGGAGCTGTTTTTT
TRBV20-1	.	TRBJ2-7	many	CSARDRESSYEQYF	TGCAGTGCTAGGGACCGGGAGAGCTCCTACGAGCAGTACTTC
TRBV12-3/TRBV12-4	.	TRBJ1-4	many	CASSSRTGGGEKLFF	TGTGCCAGCAGTTCTAGGACGGGCGGGGGTGAAAAACTGTTTTTT
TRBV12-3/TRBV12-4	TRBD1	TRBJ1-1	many	CASTETGMGAEAFF	TGTGCCAGCACCGAGACAGGGATGGGCGCTGAAGCTTTCTTT
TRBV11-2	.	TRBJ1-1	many	CASSQRGRNTEAFF	TGTGCCAGCAGCCAGAGGGGTAGAAACACTGAAGCTTTCTTT
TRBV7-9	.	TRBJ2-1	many	CASSYRRYNEQFF	TGTGCCAGCAGCTACAGACGGTACAATGAGCAGTTCTTC
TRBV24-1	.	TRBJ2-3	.	CATSDFGPPLGNTDTQYF	TGTGCCACCAGTGATTTTGGTCCGCCACTGGGGAACACAGATACGCAGTATTTT
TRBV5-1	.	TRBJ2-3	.	CASRVAGLADTQYF	TGCGCCAGCAGGGTGGCGGGACTCGCAGATACGCAGTATTTT
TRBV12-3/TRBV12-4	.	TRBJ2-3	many	CASSPRDLNTDTQYF	TGTGCCAGCAGTCCCCGGGACTTAAACACAGATACGCAGTATTTT